This T cell receptor (beta chain) was documented in a study of blood T cell repertoires in COVID-19. Turning to the study itself: There were acute and convalescent COVID-19 samples, and they came from the United States, Italy and Spain. PBMCs, B-cell-depleted T cells, or T cells provided the cDNA or gDNA that made up the material.

Authors' processing steps: It was from reference gene primer amplification that nucleated cell counts were estimated. Profiling relied on immunoSEQ multiplex PCR, and the TCRdb table lists in-frame clones only, not all of them. The DNA gave D and trimming, while V, J and clone size come from that table. The sample includes about 220,000 clones, about four fifths of them seen just once. The germline V gene has CDR1 SGHRS and CDR2 YFSETQ. CDR3 size: 11 residues. Trimming pared 7 bases from V and 8 bases from J, leaving 9 bases between. The source material was peripheral blood. The clonotype comes from a middle-aged woman with active or convalescent COVID-19. This sequence joins TRBV5-1 and TRBJ1-4; no clear D. The chain's CDR3 is CASREAEKLFF. The CDR3 DNA follows: TGCGCCAGCCGGGAGGCCGAAAAACTGTTTTTT.